Presented here are 18 T cell receptor beta chains from one specimen sequenced in a study of T cell changes during pregnancy in multiple sclerosis. The repertoire was sequenced with immunoSEQ multiplex PCR; TCRdb's copy has only in-frame clones and lacks some. In the table there are under 95,000 clones, about 89% of which are singletons. Material: CD4+ T cells from peripheral blood mononuclear cells, obtained before pregnancy. These receptors were collected from a female donor with multiple sclerosis, enrolled in a pregnancy study.

This chain joins TRBV7-6 and TRBJ1-6; unclear D gene. Trimming removed 5 bases at V and 7 bases at J, with 18 bases between. The CDR3 extends over 16 amino acids. The germline V gene encodes CDR1 SGHVS and CDR2 FNYEAQ. CDR3 loop: CASSPSMVTYNSPLHF. The CDR3 DNA follows: TGTGCCAGCAGCCCCTCTATGGTAACTTACAATTCACCCCTCCACTTT.

Written as DNA, the CDR3 is TGCGCCAGCAGCTTGATAGGGGGCGGCCACCAAGAGACCCAGTACTTC. Its translation is CASSLIGGGHQETQYF. The rearrangement links TRBV5-1 to TRBJ2-5; 7 bases map to TRBD1. Germline assignment: CDR1 SGHRS and CDR2 YFSETQ. The CDR3 spans 16 residues. With 1 base clipped from V and 0 bases from J, the junction kept 6 bases outside the gene matches. Using reference TRBV5-1 and TRBJ2-5 for the parts outside the CDR3, the full variable domain is KAGVTQTPRYLIKTRGQQVTLSCSPISGHRSVSWYQQTPGQGLQFLFEYFSETQRNKGNFPGRFSGRQFSNSRSEMNVSTLELGDSALYLCASSLIGGGHQETQYFGPGTRLLVL.

This chain connects TRBV5-4 to TRBJ1-1; TRBD1 is a possible D gene (6 bases). This CDR3 contains 15 residues. From germline, CDR1 is SGHNT and CDR2 YYREEE (reference sequence). Trimming stripped 0 bases from V and 3 bases from J, with 12 bases between. CDR3: CASSLVGAGDTEAFF. CDR3 in DNA: TGTGCCAGCAGCTTGGTGGGGGCAGGGGACACTGAAGCTTTCTTT.

The chain carries TRBV6-5 and TRBJ2-5; TRBD2 matches 9 bases. Trimming took 1 base from V and 6 from J; bases not matched to a gene: 6. Germline V gene data show CDR1 as MNHEY and CDR2 as SVGAGI. CDR3 length: 15 amino acids. CDR3 protein: CASSYLAGGPKTQYF. For the CDR3, the DNA is TGTGCCAGCAGTTACTTGGCGGGAGGGCCGAAGACCCAGTACTTC.

This clone was seen once. The chain combines TRBV27 with TRBJ1-1; tentative D call: TRBD1 (5 bases). The V gene's germline CDR1 is MNHEY and CDR2 SMNVEV (reference sequence). This CDR3 spans 14 amino acids. Trimming left V 6 bases short and J 0 bases short, with 11 bases between. The CDR3 sequence: CASRSYRMNTEAFF. CDR3 nucleotides: TGTGCCAGCAGATCTTACAGGATGAACACTGAAGCTTTCTTT.

The gene calls are TRBV10-3 and TRBJ2-7; tentative D call: TRBD2 (5 bases). The CDR3 length is 12 residues. CDR1 and CDR2 (germline): ENHRY, SYGVKD. Trimming left V 6 bases short and J 5 bases short, with 11 bases between. CDR3 sequence: CAISAGKDEQYF. CDR3 in DNA: TGTGCCATCAGCGCCGGGAAAGACGAGCAGTACTTC.

The rearrangement uses TRBV6-5 and TRBJ2-7, with a weak D call TRBD1 (6 bases). Trimming removed 5 bases from V and 4 bases from J, with 15 bases in between. CDR3 length: 14 residues. Germline CDR1 and CDR2: MNHEY and SVGAGI. The CDR3 sequence: CASSPRTDQYEQYF. CDR3 nucleotides: TGTGCCAGCAGTCCCCGGACAGACCAGTACGAGCAGTACTTC.

The sample holds one count of this clone. The CDR3 loop is CASSLGLGTSYEQYF. Written as DNA, the CDR3 is TGTGCCAGCAGCTTGGGTTTGGGCACATCCTACGAGCAGTACTTC. The chain couples TRBV5-6 to TRBJ2-7; the D is unclear. The germline V and J ends were trimmed by 0 bases and 1 base, with 11 bases remaining between them. The CDR3 contains 15 residues. The germline V gene encodes CDR1 SGHDT and CDR2 YYEEEE.

The chain has TRBV28 and TRBJ1-1, with D possibly matching TRBD1 (6 bases). CDR1 is MDHEN and CDR2 is SYDVKM in the germline V gene. The CDR3 covers 18 residues. Deletions cut 6 bases from V and 1 base from J, with 24 bases between. The CDR3 nucleotides are TGTGCCAGCAGCCAACGATTTAATAACAGGGCGAAGAACACTGAAGCTTTCTTT. This sequence encodes CASSQRFNNRAKNTEAFF.

The J gene is TRBJ1-2, the V gene TRBV14; a weak D match, TRBD1 (5 bases). The V end was cut by 4 bases, the J end by 3 bases, with 12 bases between. Germline CDR1 reads SGHDN; CDR2 reads FVKESK. The CDR3 extends over 14 amino acids. CDR3: CASSRATADYGYTF. CDR3 sequence (DNA): TGTGCCAGCAGCCGAGCGACAGCAGACTATGGCTACACCTTC.

In nucleotides, the CDR3 is TGTGCCAGCAGCTCCCCCCCGGGACAGGGGGCGAGGGAGACCCAGTACTTC. Translation gives CASSSPPGQGARETQYF. V gene TRBV5-6 combines with J gene TRBJ2-5, with 12 bases identical to TRBD1. The J segment lost 5 bases and the V segment lost 3 bases, leaving 11 bases of the junction unmatched. Germline V gene sequence: CDR1 SGHDT, CDR2 YYEEEE. This CDR3 contains 17 residues.

The chain has TRBV7-8 and TRBJ2-5, with D perhaps matching TRBD1 (6 bases). The CDR3 is 14 amino acids. Germline-derived CDR1 and CDR2 are SGHVS and FQNEAQ. V gave up 5 bases and J gave up 5 bases, with 15 bases separating them. The CDR3 bases are TGTGCCAGCAGCCCCAGGGGATTTAGGGAGACCCAGTACTTC. Translated: CASSPRGFRETQYF.

This chain connects TRBV6-5 to TRBJ2-3; D possibly corresponds to TRBD1 (5 bases). The germline V gene encodes CDR1 MNHEY and CDR2 SVGAGI. The CDR3 runs to 13 residues. The ends were cut back, 5 bases at V and 3 bases at J, with 9 bases in the middle. For the CDR3, the DNA is TGTGCCAGCAGTCCCAGGGTTACAGATACGCAGTATTTT. Translated: CASSPRVTDTQYF.

This clone has a single count. The V and J genes are TRBV11-2 and TRBJ2-7; weak D call: TRBD2 (5 bases). Per the germline V gene, CDR1 is SGHAT and CDR2 is FQNNGV. Trimming cost V 1 base and J 1 base, with 14 bases left between them. The CDR3 is 16 amino acids. CDR3 protein: CASSLGSEGLSYEQYF. CDR3 in DNA: TGTGCCAGCAGCTTAGGAAGCGAGGGCCTGTCCTACGAGCAGTACTTC.

The rearrangement joins TRBV4-1 to TRBJ1-4, with D unresolved. Per the germline V gene, CDR1 is MGHRA and CDR2 is YSYEKL. V dropped 0 bases and J dropped 8 bases, with 16 bases sitting between them. The CDR3 runs 16 residues. Here the CDR3 reads CASSQDSGGRREKLFF. In DNA form, the CDR3 reads TGCGCCAGCAGCCAAGATTCGGGCGGGCGTCGGGAAAAACTGTTTTTT.

The V call is TRBV5-1, the J call TRBJ2-7, with D possibly TRBD1 on 6 matching bases. The CDR3 has 14 residues. Germline V gene sequence: CDR1 SGHRS, CDR2 YFSETQ. V shed 4 bases and J shed 0 bases, with 11 bases lying between them. CDR3 DNA sequence: TGCGCCAGCAGCCCAGAGGGGGTCTCCTACGAGCAGTACTTC. Its protein is CASSPEGVSYEQYF.

The chain links TRBV6-1 to TRBJ1-2, with 7 bases fitting TRBD1. Trimming took 6 bases from V and 4 from J; bases not matched to a gene: 8. Germline assignment: CDR1 MNHNS and CDR2 SASEGT. CDR3 size: 14 residues. The CDR3: CASSLSGQFYGYTF. For the CDR3, the DNA is TGTGCCAGCAGCCTCTCGGGACAGTTCTATGGCTACACCTTC.

The chain employs TRBV11-2 and TRBJ2-2; D unclear. Per germline, CDR1 SGHAT and CDR2 FQNNGV. The CDR3 length is 16 residues. V was shortened by 0 bases and J by 6 bases, with 14 bases between the two germline ends. In nucleotides, the CDR3 is TGTGCCAGCAGCTTAGAACCGTGGAGTCTCCCCGGGGAGCTGTTTTTT. It yields the protein CASSLEPWSLPGELFF.